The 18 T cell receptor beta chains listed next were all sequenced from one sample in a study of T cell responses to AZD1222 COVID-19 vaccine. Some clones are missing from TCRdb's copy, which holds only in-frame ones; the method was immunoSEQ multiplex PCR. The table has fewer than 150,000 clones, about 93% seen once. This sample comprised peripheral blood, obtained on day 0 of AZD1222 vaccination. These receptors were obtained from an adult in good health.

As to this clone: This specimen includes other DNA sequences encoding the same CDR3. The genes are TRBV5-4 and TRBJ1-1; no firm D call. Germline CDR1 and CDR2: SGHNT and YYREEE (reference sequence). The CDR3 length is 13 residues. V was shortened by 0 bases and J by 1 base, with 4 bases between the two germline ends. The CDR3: CASSLGGNTEAFF. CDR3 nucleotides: TGTGCCAGCAGCTTGGGGGGGAACACTGAAGCTTTCTTT. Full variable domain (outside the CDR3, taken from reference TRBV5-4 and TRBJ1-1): ETGVTQSPTHLIKTRGQQVTLRCSSQSGHNTVSWYQQALGQGPQFIFQYYREEENGRGNFPPRFSGLQFPNYSSELNVNALELDDSALYLCASSLGGNTEAFFGQGTRLTVV.

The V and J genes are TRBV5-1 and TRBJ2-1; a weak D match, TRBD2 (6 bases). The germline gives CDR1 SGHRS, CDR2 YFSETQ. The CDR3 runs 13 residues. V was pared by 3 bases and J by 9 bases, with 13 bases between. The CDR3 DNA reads TGCGCCAGCAGCTCGCGACTAGGGAGTGAGCAGTTCTTC. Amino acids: CASSSRLGSEQFF.

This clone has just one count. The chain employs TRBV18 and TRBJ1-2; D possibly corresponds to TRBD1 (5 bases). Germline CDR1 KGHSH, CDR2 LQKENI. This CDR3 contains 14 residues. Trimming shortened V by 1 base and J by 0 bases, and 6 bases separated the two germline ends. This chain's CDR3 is CASSPQTANYGYTF. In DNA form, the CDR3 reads TGTGCCAGCTCACCACAGACAGCTAACTATGGCTACACCTTC.

The CDR3, as DNA: TGCGCCAGCAGCCAAGATCCGAGGTCCTGGGGGAATCAGCCCCAGCATTTT. This codes for CASSQDPRSWGNQPQHF. The chain is built from TRBV4-1 and TRBJ1-5; D is perhaps TRBD1 (5 bases). From germline, CDR1 is MGHRA and CDR2 YSYEKL. CDR3 size: 17 residues. V gave up 0 bases and J gave up 4 bases, with 16 bases separating them.

The CDR3 protein is CASSPGPPGSYEQYF. DNA of the CDR3: TGCGCCAGCAGCCCGGGGCCGCCGGGGTCCTACGAGCAGTACTTC. The V call is TRBV5-1, the J call TRBJ2-7; TRBD1 or TRBD2 may be the D gene (5 bases each). The CDR3 runs 15 residues. With 4 bases removed from V and 1 base from J, the gap between germline ends came to 15 bases. Germline values: CDR1 SGHRS, CDR2 YFSETQ.

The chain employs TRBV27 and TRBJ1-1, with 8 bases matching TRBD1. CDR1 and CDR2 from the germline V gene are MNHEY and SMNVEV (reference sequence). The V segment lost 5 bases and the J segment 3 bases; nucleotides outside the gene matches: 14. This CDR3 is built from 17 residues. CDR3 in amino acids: CASSRIQGGFWDTEAFF. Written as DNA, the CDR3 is TGTGCCAGCAGTCGGATACAGGGGGGTTTTTGGGACACTGAAGCTTTCTTT.

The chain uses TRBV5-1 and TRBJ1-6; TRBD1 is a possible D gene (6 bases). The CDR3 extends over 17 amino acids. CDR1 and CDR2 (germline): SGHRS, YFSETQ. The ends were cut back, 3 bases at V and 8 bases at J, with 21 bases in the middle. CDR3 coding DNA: TGCGCCAGCAGCTCCCAGGGGAGGGGGAGGTTGGATTCACCCCTCCACTTT. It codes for CASSSQGRGRLDSPLHF.

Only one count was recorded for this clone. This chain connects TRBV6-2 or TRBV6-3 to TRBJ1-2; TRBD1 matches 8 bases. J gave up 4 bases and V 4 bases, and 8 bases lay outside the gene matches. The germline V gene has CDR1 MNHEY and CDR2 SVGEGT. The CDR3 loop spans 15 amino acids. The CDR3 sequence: CASSSPGTGRYGYTF. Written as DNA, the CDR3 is TGTGCCAGCAGTTCGCCGGGGACAGGTCGCTATGGCTACACCTTC.

The CDR3 region has the DNA TGTGCCAGCTCACCACCGCAGGGGCTCCAAGAGACCCAGTACTTC. The encoded protein is CASSPPQGLQETQYF. The V call is TRBV18, the J call TRBJ2-5, with a weak D call TRBD1 (6 bases). The CDR3 covers 15 residues. Per the germline V gene, CDR1 is KGHSH and CDR2 is LQKENI. Deletions cut 0 bases from V and 1 base from J, with 9 bases between.

The DNA for the CDR3 is TGTGCCAGCAGCTTAGAGGCCGAGGGCTACACCTTC. The encoded protein is CASSLEAEGYTF. The V and J genes are TRBV11-2 and TRBJ1-2; D is uncertain. Germline V gives CDR1 SGHAT, CDR2 FQNNGV. This CDR3 is 12 amino acids long. Trimming cost V 0 bases and J 8 bases, with 7 bases left between them.

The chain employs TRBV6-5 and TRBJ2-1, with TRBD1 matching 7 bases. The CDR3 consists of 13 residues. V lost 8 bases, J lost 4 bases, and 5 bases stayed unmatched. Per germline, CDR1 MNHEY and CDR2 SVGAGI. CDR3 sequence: CASFRGWYNEQFF. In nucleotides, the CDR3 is TGTGCCAGCTTCAGGGGGTGGTACAATGAGCAGTTCTTC.

CDR3 loop: CASSPGLLSYGYTF. CDR3 sequence (DNA): TGTGCCAGTAGTCCAGGTTTATTGAGCTATGGCTACACCTTC. The rearrangement links TRBV19 to TRBJ1-2, with unresolved D. Germline lookup yields CDR1 LNHDA and CDR2 SQIVND (reference sequence). Trimming shortened V by 5 bases and J by 4 bases, and 14 bases separated the two germline ends. This CDR3 is 14 amino acids long.

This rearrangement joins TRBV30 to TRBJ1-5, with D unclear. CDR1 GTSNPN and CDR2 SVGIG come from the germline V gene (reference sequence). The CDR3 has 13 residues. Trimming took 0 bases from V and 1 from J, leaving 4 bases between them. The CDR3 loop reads CAWSVQSNQPQHF. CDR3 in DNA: TGTGCCTGGAGTGTACAAAGCAATCAGCCCCAGCATTTT.

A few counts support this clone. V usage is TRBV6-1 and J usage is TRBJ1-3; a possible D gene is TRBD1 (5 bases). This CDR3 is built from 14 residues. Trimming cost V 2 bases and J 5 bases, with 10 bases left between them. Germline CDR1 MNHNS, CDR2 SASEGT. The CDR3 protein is CASSELGTRNTIYF. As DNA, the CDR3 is TGTGCCAGCAGTGAACTAGGGACGCGAAACACCATATATTTT.

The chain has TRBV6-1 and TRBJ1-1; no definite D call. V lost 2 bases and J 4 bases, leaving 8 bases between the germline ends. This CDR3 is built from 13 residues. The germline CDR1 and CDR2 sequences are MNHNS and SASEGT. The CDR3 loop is CASSERQITEAFF. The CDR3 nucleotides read TGTGCCAGCAGTGAAAGGCAGATCACTGAAGCTTTCTTT.

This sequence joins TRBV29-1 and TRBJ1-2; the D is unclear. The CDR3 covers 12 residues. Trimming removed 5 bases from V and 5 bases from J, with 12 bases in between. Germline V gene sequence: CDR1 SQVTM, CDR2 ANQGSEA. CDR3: CSVSYGEYGYTF. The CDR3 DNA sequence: TGCAGCGTTTCGTACGGGGAATATGGCTACACCTTC. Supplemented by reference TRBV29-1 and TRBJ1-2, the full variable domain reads SAVISQKPSRDICQRGTSLTIQCQVDSQVTMMFWYRQQPGQSLTLIATANQGSEATYESGFVIDKFPISRPNLTFSTLTVSNMSPEDSSIYLCSVSYGEYGYTFGSGTRLTVV.

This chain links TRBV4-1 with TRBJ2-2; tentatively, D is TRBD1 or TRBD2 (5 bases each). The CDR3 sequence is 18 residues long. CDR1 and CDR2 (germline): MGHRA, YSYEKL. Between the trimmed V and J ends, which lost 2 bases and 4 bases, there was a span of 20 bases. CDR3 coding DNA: TGCGCCAGCAGCCAATACCTCGGGGTGGGGACGGCCACCGGGGAGCTGTTTTTT. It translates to CASSQYLGVGTATGELFF.

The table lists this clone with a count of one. CDR3 coding DNA: TGTGCCAGCAGCTTGCGGGGCGGGGGCCCTTACGAGCAGTACTTC. Residues: CASSLRGGGPYEQYF. This rearrangement joins TRBV5-4 to TRBJ2-7; D is possibly TRBD2 (7 bases). Trimming cost V 1 base and J 4 bases, with 15 bases left between them. CDR1 is SGHNT and CDR2 is YYREEE in the germline V gene (reference sequence). The CDR3 runs to 15 residues. The whole variable domain, filled in from reference TRBV5-4 and TRBJ2-7, reads ETGVTQSPTHLIKTRGQQVTLRCSSQSGHNTVSWYQQALGQGPQFIFQYYREEENGRGNFPPRFSGLQFPNYSSELNVNALELDDSALYLCASSLRGGGPYEQYFGPGTRLTVT.